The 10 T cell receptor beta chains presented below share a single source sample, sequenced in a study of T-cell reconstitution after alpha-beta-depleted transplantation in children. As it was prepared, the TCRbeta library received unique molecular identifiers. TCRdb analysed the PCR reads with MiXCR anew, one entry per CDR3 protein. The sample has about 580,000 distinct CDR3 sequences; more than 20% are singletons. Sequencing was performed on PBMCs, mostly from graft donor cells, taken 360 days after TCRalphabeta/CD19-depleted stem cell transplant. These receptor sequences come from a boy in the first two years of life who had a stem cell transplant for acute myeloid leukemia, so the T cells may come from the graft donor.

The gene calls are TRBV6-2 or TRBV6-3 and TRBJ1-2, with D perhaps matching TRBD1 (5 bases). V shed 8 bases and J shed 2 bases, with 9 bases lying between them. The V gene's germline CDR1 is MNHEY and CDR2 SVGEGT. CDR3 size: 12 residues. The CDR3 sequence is CASRGFNYGYTF. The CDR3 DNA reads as TGTGCCAGCCGGGGGTTCAACTATGGCTACACCTTC.

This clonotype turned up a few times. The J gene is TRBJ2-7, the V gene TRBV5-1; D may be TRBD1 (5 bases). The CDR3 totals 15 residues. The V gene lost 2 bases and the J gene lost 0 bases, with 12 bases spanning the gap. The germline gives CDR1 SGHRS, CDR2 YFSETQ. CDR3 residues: CASSFGPDSSYEQYV. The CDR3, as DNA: TGCGCCAGCAGCTTCGGACCTGACAGCTCCTACGAGCAGTACGTC.

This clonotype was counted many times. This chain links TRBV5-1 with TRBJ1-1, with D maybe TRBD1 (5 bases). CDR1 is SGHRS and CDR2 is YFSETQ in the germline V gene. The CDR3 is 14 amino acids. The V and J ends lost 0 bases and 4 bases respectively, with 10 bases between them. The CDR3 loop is CASSLDAGGTEAFF. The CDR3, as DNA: TGCGCCAGCAGCTTGGATGCCGGGGGCACTGAAGCTTTCTTT.

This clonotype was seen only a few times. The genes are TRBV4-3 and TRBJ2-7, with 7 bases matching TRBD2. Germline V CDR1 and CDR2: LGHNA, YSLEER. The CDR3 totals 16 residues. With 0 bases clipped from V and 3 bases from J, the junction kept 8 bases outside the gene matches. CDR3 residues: CASSQDIGPSGYEQYF. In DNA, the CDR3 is TGCGCCAGCAGCCAAGATATCGGTCCTAGCGGCTACGAGCAGTACTTC.

The CDR3 DNA reads as TGTGCCAGCAGCTTTCGGGCGGACGAGCAGTACGTC. Translating gives CASSFRADEQYV. The V and J genes are TRBV7-8 and TRBJ2-7; no firm D call. V gave up 3 bases and J gave up 5 bases, with 8 bases separating them. CDR3 length: 12 amino acids. Germline V gene sequence: CDR1 SGHVS, CDR2 FQNEAQ.

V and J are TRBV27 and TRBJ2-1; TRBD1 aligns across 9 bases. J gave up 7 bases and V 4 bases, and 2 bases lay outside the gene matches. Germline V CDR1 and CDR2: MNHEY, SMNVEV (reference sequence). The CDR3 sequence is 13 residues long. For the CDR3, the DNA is TGTGCCAGCAGTTACAGGGGGCAGAATGAGCAGTTCTTC. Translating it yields CASSYRGQNEQFF.

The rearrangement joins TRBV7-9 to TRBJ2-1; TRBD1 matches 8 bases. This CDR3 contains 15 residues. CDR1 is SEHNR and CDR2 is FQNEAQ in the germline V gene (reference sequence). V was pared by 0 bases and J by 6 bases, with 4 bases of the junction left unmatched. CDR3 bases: TGTGCCAGCAGCTTAGCCCTCGACAGGGGCAATGAGCAGTTCTTC. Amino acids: CASSLALDRGNEQFF.

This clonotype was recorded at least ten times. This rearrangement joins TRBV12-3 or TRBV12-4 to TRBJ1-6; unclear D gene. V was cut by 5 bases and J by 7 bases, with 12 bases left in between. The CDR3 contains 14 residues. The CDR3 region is CASSAPTGNSPLHF. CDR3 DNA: TGTGCCAGCAGTGCGCCGACGGGGAATTCACCCCTCCACTTT.

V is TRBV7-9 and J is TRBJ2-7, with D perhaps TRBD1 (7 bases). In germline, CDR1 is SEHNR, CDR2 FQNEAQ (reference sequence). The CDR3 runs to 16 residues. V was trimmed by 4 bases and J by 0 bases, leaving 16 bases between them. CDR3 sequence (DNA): TGTGCCAGCAGCTCGATACAGGGGAGGAGCTCCTACGAGCAGTACTTC. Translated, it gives CASSSIQGRSSYEQYF.

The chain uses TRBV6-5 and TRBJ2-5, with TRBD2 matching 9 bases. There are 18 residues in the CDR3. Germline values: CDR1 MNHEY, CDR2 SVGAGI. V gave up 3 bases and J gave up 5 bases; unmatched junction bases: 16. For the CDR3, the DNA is TGTGCCAGCAGTTATGGCGGGGGGGGCGGGGGGAATGGTGAGACCCAGTACTTC. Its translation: CASSYGGGGGGNGETQYF.